This passage covers 30 T cell receptor beta chains from one sample sequenced in a study of cytomegalovirus exposure and HLA in healthy donors (dated by TCRdb to about 2017). Receptors were amplified or captured by the immunoSEQ multiplex PCR assay. For the multiplex PCR, a mixture combining 60 forward primers for TCR Vbeta segments and 13 reverse primers for TCR Jbeta segments was used. TCRdb limited this immuneACCESS table to in-frame rearrangements with V and J called. A share of clones is missing; checked studies link under half to unresolved V genes, and the rest is unexplained. Recorded for this sample are roughly 120,000 clones; around 81% of them occurred a single time. Clones ranked in the top ten supply 3.9% of the sample. Sequencing used PBMCs. These receptors all come from a woman in her 30s in good health and CMV-seronegative.

V is TRBV28 and J is TRBJ2-5; 7 bases match TRBD1. The J call may not be correct, given that the DNA end is closer to TRBJ2-7. Germline V CDR1 and CDR2: MDHEN, SYDVKM. The length of the CDR3 is 14 residues. In DNA, the CDR3 is TGTGCCAGCACCCAGGGGACAGCAACCTACGAGCAGTACTTC. It encodes CASTQGTATYEQYF.

The genes are TRBV20-1 and TRBJ2-7; D might be TRBD1 (5 bases). The CDR3 has 11 amino acids. V was trimmed by 6 bases and J by 3 bases, leaving 9 bases between them. Per germline, CDR1 DFQATT and CDR2 SNEGSKA (reference sequence). In DNA, the CDR3 is TGCAGTGCCCTGGACAACTACGAGCAGTACTTC. Protein: CSALDNYEQYF.

The V gene is TRBV11-2, the J gene TRBJ2-7; 16 positions agree with TRBD2. The V and J ends lost 5 bases and 6 bases, in that order; junction bases with no gene match: 13. Germline V gives CDR1 SGHAT, CDR2 FQNNGV. This CDR3 comprises 18 residues. The CDR3 sequence is CASSHGTSGRATLGEQYF. The CDR3 DNA sequence: TGTGCCAGCAGCCACGGGACTAGCGGGAGGGCCACCCTTGGCGAGCAGTACTTC.

The J gene is TRBJ2-7, the V gene TRBV11-2; TRBD2 agrees at 8 bases. V gave up 1 base and J gave up 3 bases; unmatched junction bases: 11. The CDR3 spans 17 residues. Germline lookup yields CDR1 SGHAT and CDR2 FQNNGV. CDR3 bases: TGTGCCAGCAGCTTAGCATCAGCGGGAGCTGCGATCTACGAGCAGTACTTC. It translates to CASSLASAGAAIYEQYF.

V is TRBV4-3 and J is TRBJ2-3; TRBD2 is a possible D gene (5 bases). The V gene's germline CDR1 is LGHNA and CDR2 YSLEER. The CDR3 is made up of 14 amino acids. The germline V and J ends were trimmed by 1 base and 0 bases, with 5 bases remaining between them. In DNA form, the CDR3 reads TGCGCCAGCAGCCAAGCGGGAAGCACAGATACGCAGTATTTT. This gives the protein CASSQAGSTDTQYF.

The genes are TRBV25-1 and TRBJ2-7; possible D gene TRBD2, 5 bases. Germline CDR1 and CDR2: MGHDK and SYGVNS. CDR3 length equals 13 residues. V was trimmed by 2 bases and J by 5 bases, leaving 10 bases between them. In nucleotides, the CDR3 is TGTGCCAGCAGTGAAACCGGGAAGCACGAGCAGTACTTC. Translating gives CASSETGKHEQYF.

In its sample, this clone was seen a few times. The rearrangement joins TRBV5-1 to TRBJ1-4; D is undetermined. The CDR3 has 15 amino acids. Germline CDR1 SGHRS, CDR2 YFSETQ. Trimming cost V 2 bases and J 8 bases, with 16 bases left between them. Here the CDR3 reads CASSLAGGNGEKLFF. The CDR3 nucleotides are TGCGCCAGCAGCTTAGCTGGAGGGAATGGCGAAAAACTGTTTTTT.

This clone was detected only once. The V call is TRBV4-1, the J call TRBJ1-2; D may be TRBD1 (6 bases). CDR3 size: 14 residues. Trimming shortened V by 0 bases and J by 4 bases, and 9 bases separated the two germline ends. Germline V lookup: CDR1 MGHRA, CDR2 YSYEKL. CDR3 region: CASSQDVGGYGYTF. In DNA, the CDR3 is TGCGCCAGCAGCCAAGATGTAGGGGGCTATGGCTACACCTTC.

The V call is TRBV5-1, the J call TRBJ2-1; TRBD2 aligns across 14 bases. From germline, CDR1 is SGHRS and CDR2 YFSETQ. The CDR3 extends over 16 amino acids. V lost 3 bases and J lost 7; bases outside the gene matches: 6. The CDR3 is CASSWGTSGSGNEQFF. The DNA of the CDR3 is TGCGCCAGCAGCTGGGGGACTAGCGGGAGCGGTAATGAGCAGTTCTTC.

The rearrangement joins TRBV10-3 to TRBJ2-1; D is uncertain. The CDR3 spans 14 residues. CDR1 and CDR2 from the germline V gene are ENHRY and SYGVKD. V lost 5 bases and J 8 bases, leaving 16 bases between the germline ends. The CDR3 is CAISLPISPDEQFF. The CDR3, as DNA: TGTGCCATCAGTCTCCCTATTAGTCCCGATGAGCAGTTCTTC.

The chain combines TRBV27 with TRBJ2-1; tentative D call: TRBD2 (6 bases). The CDR3 sequence is 16 residues long. Germline CDR1 reads MNHEY; CDR2 reads SMNVEV (reference sequence). Trimming left V 0 bases short and J 5 bases short, with 14 bases between. The CDR3: CASSLSVDYPHNEQFF. As DNA, the CDR3 is TGTGCCAGCAGTTTATCTGTGGACTACCCGCACAATGAGCAGTTCTTC.

The chain recombines TRBV6-5 with TRBJ2-7; 8 bases agree with TRBD2. With 4 bases clipped from V and 6 bases from J, the junction kept 11 bases outside the gene matches. The germline V gene encodes CDR1 MNHEY and CDR2 SVGAGI. The CDR3 spans 15 residues. Here the CDR3 DNA reads TGTGCCAGCAGTTCAAGGTTAAGCGGGAGTTCCGAGCAGTACTTC. It translates to CASSSRLSGSSEQYF.

The V gene is TRBV28, the J gene TRBJ2-2, with no clear D. Germline CDR1 is MDHEN and CDR2 is SYDVKM. This CDR3 is built from 16 residues. V was trimmed by 2 bases and J by 0 bases, leaving 10 bases between them. For the CDR3, the DNA is TGTGCCAGCAGTTTAGGTCAGATTACGAACACCGGGGAGCTGTTTTTT. Its protein is CASSLGQITNTGELFF. Variable domain in full (rest from reference TRBV28 and TRBJ2-2): DVKVTQSSRYLVKRTGEKVFLECVQDMDHENMFWYRQDPGLGLRLIYFSYDVKMKEKGDIPEGYSVSREKKERFSLILESASTNQTSMYLCASSLGQITNTGELFFGEGSRLTVL.

The J gene is TRBJ2-7, the V gene TRBV9, with 10 nucleotides matching TRBD2. CDR1 and CDR2 (germline): SGDLS, YYNGEE. V lost 4 bases to trimming and J lost 5 bases; unmatched junction nucleotides: 6. This CDR3 has 14 residues. The CDR3 region has the DNA TGTGCCAGCAGCCCAGTGGGGACTAGCGACGAGCAGTACTTC. Translated: CASSPVGTSDEQYF.

The chain carries TRBV21-1 and TRBJ1-5; the DNA was not compared with TRBD1, the D call given in the table. TRBV21-1 represents a pseudogene. The CDR3 is made up of 15 amino acids. The CDR3: CASSKEVRNNQPQHF. CDR3 nucleotides: TGTGCCAGCAGCAAAGAGGTCAGGAACAATCAGCCCCAGCATTTT.

The chain uses TRBV28 and TRBJ2-5, with TRBD2 identical over 7 bases. The CDR3 contains 14 residues. The J segment lost 1 base and the V segment lost 6 bases, leaving 5 bases of the junction unmatched. CDR1 is MDHEN, CDR2 SYDVKM, per germline. CDR3 loop: CASRGSGPQETQYF. The CDR3 DNA is TGTGCCAGCAGAGGTAGCGGGCCCCAAGAGACCCAGTACTTC.

The chain links TRBV5-6 to TRBJ2-5; no reliable D call. Per the germline V gene, CDR1 is SGHDT and CDR2 is YYEEEE. The CDR3 contains 17 residues. The V gene lost 0 bases and the J gene lost 1 base, with 16 bases spanning the gap. The DNA for the CDR3 is TGTGCCAGCAGCTTGGCCCCACGGTGGGTAGCCCAAGAGACCCAGTACTTC. It encodes CASSLAPRWVAQETQYF.

The genes are TRBV2 and TRBJ2-1; 9 bases line up with TRBD2. Germline CDR1 reads SNHLY; CDR2 reads FYNNEI. The CDR3 totals 14 residues. With 6 bases clipped from V and 6 bases from J, the junction kept 6 bases outside the gene matches. CDR3 sequence reads: CASRAVAGVNEQFF. The CDR3 DNA reads as TGTGCCAGCAGGGCCGTAGCGGGAGTCAATGAGCAGTTCTTC.

For this clone: The same CDR3 arises from other DNA sequences in this sample as well. This chain joins TRBV23-1 and TRBJ1-1, with a possible D match to TRBD1 (6 bases). TRBV23-1 counts as an open reading frame of uncertain function. The CDR3 runs 16 residues. Trimming left V 0 bases short and J 5 bases short, with 16 bases between. The CDR3 here is CASSQSVVGGGTEAFF. The CDR3 DNA reads TGCGCCAGCAGTCAATCAGTAGTGGGAGGGGGAACTGAAGCTTTCTTT.

This chain uses TRBV11-2 with TRBJ2-3; D may be TRBD2 (6 bases). V gave up 2 bases and J gave up 2 bases, with 20 bases separating them. The length of the CDR3 is 18 residues. Germline CDR1 SGHAT, CDR2 FQNNGV. The CDR3 sequence: CASSLYPRGGPFTDTQYF. In DNA, the CDR3 is TGTGCCAGCAGCTTATACCCCCGAGGAGGGCCCTTCACAGATACGCAGTATTTT.

The gene calls are TRBV19 and TRBJ2-5; 9 nucleotides line up with TRBD1. The DNA end lines up better with TRBJ2-7; the J call may be wrong. This CDR3 is 15 amino acids long. The V gene's germline CDR1 is LNHDA and CDR2 SQIVND (reference sequence). This CDR3 is CASSKGQGLSYEQYF. CDR3 nucleotide sequence: TGTGCCAGTAGTAAGGGACAGGGCCTATCCTACGAGCAGTACTTC.

This clone occurred a few times. The chain couples TRBV5-1 to TRBJ2-3, with TRBD2 matching over 8 bases. CDR1 is SGHRS and CDR2 is YFSETQ in the germline V gene. CDR3 size: 14 residues. V lost 5 bases, J lost 6 bases, and 8 bases stayed unmatched. CDR3 DNA: TGCGCCAGCAGGAATAGTAGCGGGGCGGATACGCAGTATTTT. As protein: CASRNSSGADTQYF. The whole variable domain, remainder taken from reference TRBV5-1 and TRBJ2-3, is KAGVTQTPRYLIKTRGQQVTLSCSPISGHRSVSWYQQTPGQGLQFLFEYFSETQRNKGNFPGRFSGRQFSNSRSEMNVSTLELGDSALYLCASRNSSGADTQYFGPGTRLTVL.

This clone came up once. This chain joins TRBV5-4 and TRBJ1-3; D gene ambiguous. Germline assignment: CDR1 SGHNT and CDR2 YYREEE (reference sequence). The V gene lost 9 bases and the J gene lost 0 bases, with 16 bases spanning the gap. The CDR3 runs to 15 residues. The CDR3 nucleotides are TGTGCCACCGGCCTGGACGGGAACTCTGGAAACACCATATATTTT. Protein sequence: CATGLDGNSGNTIYF.

Here the CDR3 DNA reads TGTGCCACCAGCAGCGGCGGGAGGGCCCTCGTTCCCAATGAGCAGTTCTTC. It yields the protein CATSSGGRALVPNEQFF. The chain recombines TRBV15 with TRBJ2-1, with 9 bases that match TRBD2. Germline trimming cut 3 bases from V and 6 bases from J; bases unmatched to any gene: 12. CDR1 LNHNV and CDR2 YYDKDF come from the germline V gene (reference sequence). The CDR3 has 17 residues.

The chain uses TRBV25-1 and TRBJ2-5; D is possibly TRBD1 (6 bases). The CDR3 has 16 amino acids. Trimming left V 2 bases short and J 2 bases short, with 15 bases between. The V gene's germline CDR1 is MGHDK and CDR2 SYGVNS. CDR3 residues: CASSEISDRTQETQYF. CDR3 nucleotides: TGTGCCAGCAGTGAAATCTCGGACAGAACTCAAGAGACCCAGTACTTC.

Concerning this clone: One end of the junction does not line up with germline, which may come from a read error. The chain employs TRBV25-1 and TRBJ1-2; D ambiguous. CDR3 length: 11 amino acids. CDR1 is MGHDK, CDR2 SYGVNS, per germline. The CDR3: CASSETGPSFF. CDR3 sequence (DNA): TGTGCCAGCAGTGAAACGGGTCCGTCGTTCTTC.

The chain carries TRBV7-8 and TRBJ2-7; 12 bases fit TRBD1. Germline CDR1 reads SGHVS; CDR2 reads FQNEAQ. The CDR3 has 16 residues. Unmatched junction bases numbered 10, after V lost 5 bases and J lost 5 bases. CDR3: CASSDKPGQGAHEQYF. Written as DNA, the CDR3 is TGTGCCAGCAGCGACAAACCGGGACAGGGGGCCCACGAGCAGTACTTC.

The V call is TRBV27, the J call TRBJ2-7; TRBD2 is a possible D gene (5 bases). The germline V gene encodes CDR1 MNHEY and CDR2 SMNVEV (reference sequence). The V gene lost 5 bases and the J gene lost 2 bases, with 25 bases spanning the gap. The CDR3 has 18 residues. The chain's CDR3 is CASSPHPGERPTPYEQYF. The CDR3 DNA sequence: TGTGCCAGCAGTCCCCACCCCGGGGAGCGGCCTACCCCCTACGAGCAGTACTTC.

The chain employs TRBV19 and TRBJ2-7; 11 nucleotides agree with TRBD1. V lost 6 bases to trimming and J lost 3 bases; unmatched junction nucleotides: 4. Germline CDR1 reads LNHDA; CDR2 reads SQIVND (reference sequence). This CDR3 is 14 amino acids long. The CDR3 region has the DNA TGTGCCAGTAGCCGGGACAGGGGGAACTACGAGCAGTACTTC. Its protein product is CASSRDRGNYEQYF.

The rearrangement uses TRBV7-6 and TRBJ2-2; TRBD2 matches 7 bases. Germline CDR1 reads SGHVS; CDR2 reads FNYEAQ. CDR3 length: 16 residues. The V segment lost 4 bases and the J segment 7 bases; nucleotides outside the gene matches: 12. CDR3: CASSSPAGVLGGELFF. The CDR3 DNA sequence: TGTGCCAGCAGCTCTCCCGCGGGAGTACTAGGCGGGGAGCTGTTTTTT.